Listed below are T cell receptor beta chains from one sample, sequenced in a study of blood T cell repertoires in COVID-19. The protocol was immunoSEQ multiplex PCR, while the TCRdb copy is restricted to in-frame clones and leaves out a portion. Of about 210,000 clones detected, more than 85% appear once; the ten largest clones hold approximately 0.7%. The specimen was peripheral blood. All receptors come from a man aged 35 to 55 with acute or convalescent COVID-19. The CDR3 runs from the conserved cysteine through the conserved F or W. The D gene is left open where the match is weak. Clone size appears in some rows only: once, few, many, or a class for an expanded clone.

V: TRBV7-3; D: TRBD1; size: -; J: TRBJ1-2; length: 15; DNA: TGTGCCAGCAGCTTATCCGGGACAGGGTTGAGTGGCTACACCTTC; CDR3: CASSLSGTGLSGYTF
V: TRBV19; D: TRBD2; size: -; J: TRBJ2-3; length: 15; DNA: TGTGCCAGTAGTCCACAGACTAGCGTCACAGATACGCAGTATTTT; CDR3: CASSPQTSVTDTQYF
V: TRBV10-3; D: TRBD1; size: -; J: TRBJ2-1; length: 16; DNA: TGTGCCATCAGTTACCGACAGGGGGCCTCGCAGAATGAGCAGTTCTTC; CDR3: CAISYRQGASQNEQFF
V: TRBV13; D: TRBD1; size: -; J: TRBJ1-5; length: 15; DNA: TGTGCCAGCAGCTTGCGCAGGGGGCTTGGTCAGCCCCAGCATTTT; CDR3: CASSLRRGLGQPQHF
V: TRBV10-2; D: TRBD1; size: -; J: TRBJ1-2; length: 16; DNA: TGCGCCAGCAGGCGCGGACAGGGGGCCCTTTTCTATGGCTACACCTTC; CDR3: CASRRGQGALFYGYTF
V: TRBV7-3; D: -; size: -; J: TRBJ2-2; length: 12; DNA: TGTGCCAGCAGCTTTCAGAACGGGGAGCTGTTTTTT; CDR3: CASSFQNGELFF
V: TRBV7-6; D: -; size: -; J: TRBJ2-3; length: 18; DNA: TGTGCCAGCAGCCCCCCGGGATATTCACGGCGAGGGGGGGGTACGCAGTATTTT; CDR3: CASSPPGYSRRGGGTQYF
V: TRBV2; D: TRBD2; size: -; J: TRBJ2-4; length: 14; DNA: TGTGCCAGCAGGGGGACTAGCGGGAAAAACATTCAGTACTTC; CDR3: CASRGTSGKNIQYF
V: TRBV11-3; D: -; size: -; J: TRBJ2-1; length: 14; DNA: TGTGCCAGCAGTAGAATAGACAGAAACAATGAGCAGTTCTTC; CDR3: CASSRIDRNNEQFF
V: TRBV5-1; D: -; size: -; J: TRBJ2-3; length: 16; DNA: TGCGCCAGCAGCTTGGCCCGGCCGATTTCGGGGGATACGCAGTATTTT; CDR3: CASSLARPISGDTQYF
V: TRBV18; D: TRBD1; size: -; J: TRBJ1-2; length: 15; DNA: TGTGCCAGCTCACCAGTGAACAGGGGAAGCGGAGGCTACACCTTC; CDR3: CASSPVNRGSGGYTF
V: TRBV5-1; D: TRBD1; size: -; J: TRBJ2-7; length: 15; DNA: TGCGCCAGCAGCTGGGGACAGGGATTAAGCTACGAGCAGTACTTC; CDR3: CASSWGQGLSYEQYF
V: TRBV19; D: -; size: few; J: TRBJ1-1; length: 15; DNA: TGTGCCAGTAGTATATGGGCGCAGCCTCCGGCTGAAGCTTTCTTT; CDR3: CASSIWAQPPAEAFF
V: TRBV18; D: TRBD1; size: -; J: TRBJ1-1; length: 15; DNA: TGTGCCAGCTCACCAGCGGCAGGGGGTCGCACTGAAGCTTTCTTT; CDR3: CASSPAAGGRTEAFF
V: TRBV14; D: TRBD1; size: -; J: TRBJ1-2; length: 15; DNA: TGTGCCAGCAGCCGCACACTGGACAGGGGCGCAGGCTACACCTTC; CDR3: CASSRTLDRGAGYTF
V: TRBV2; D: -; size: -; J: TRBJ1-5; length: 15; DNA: TGTGCCAGCAGTGAAGGACAGACGAGCAATCAGCCCCAGCATTTT; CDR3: CASSEGQTSNQPQHF
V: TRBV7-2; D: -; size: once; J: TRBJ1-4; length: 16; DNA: TGTGCCAGCAGCTTAGAATGGGCCAGGGTCGGCGAAAAACTGTTTTTT; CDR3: CASSLEWARVGEKLFF
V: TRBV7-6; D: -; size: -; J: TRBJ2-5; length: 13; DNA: TGTGCCAGCAGCTTGTCTCGGAGAGAGACCCAGTACTTC; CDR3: CASSLSRRETQYF
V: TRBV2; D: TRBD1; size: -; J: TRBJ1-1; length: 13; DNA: TGTGCCAGCAGTTACAGGGGAAACACTGAAGCTTTCTTT; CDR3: CASSYRGNTEAFF
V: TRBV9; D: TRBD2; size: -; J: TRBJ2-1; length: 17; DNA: TGTGCCAGCAGCGTACCCCCCGGACTAGCGGGGGACGCGGGGCAGTTCTTC; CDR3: CASSVPPGLAGDAGQFF
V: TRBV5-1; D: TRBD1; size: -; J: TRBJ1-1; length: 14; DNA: TGCGCCAGCAGCTTGTCCGCAGGGGGAACTGAAGCTTTCTTT; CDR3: CASSLSAGGTEAFF
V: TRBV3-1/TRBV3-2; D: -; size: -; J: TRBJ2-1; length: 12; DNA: TGTGCCAGCAGCCACACCTACAATGAGCAGTTCTTC; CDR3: CASSHTYNEQFF
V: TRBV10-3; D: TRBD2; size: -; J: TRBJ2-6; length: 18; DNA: TGTGCCATCACGCGGGAGAATCTAGTCGTCTCTGGGGCCAACGTCCTGACTTTC; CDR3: CAITRENLVVSGANVLTF
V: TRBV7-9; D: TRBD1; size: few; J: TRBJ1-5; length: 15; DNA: TGTGCCAGCAGCCCCGGACAGGCGTTCAATCAGCCCCAGCATTTT; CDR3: CASSPGQAFNQPQHF
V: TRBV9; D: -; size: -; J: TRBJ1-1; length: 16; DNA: TGTGCCAGCAGCCCCTGGACAGCTTCACCGAACACTGAAGCTTTCTTT; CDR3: CASSPWTASPNTEAFF
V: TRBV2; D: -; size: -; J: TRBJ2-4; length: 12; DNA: TGTGCCAGCAGTGAACACGAGGACATTCAGTACTTC; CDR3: CASSEHEDIQYF
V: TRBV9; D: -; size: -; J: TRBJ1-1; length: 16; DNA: TGTGCCAGCAGCCTCGACCCAGGGAGGGGGAACACTGAAGCTTTCTTT; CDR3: CASSLDPGRGNTEAFF
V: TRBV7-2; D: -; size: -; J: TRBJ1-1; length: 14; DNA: TGTGCCAGCAGCTTAGTGGGGAGATCGGGTGAAGCTTTCTTT; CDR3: CASSLVGRSGEAFF
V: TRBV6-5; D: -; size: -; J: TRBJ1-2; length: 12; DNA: TGTGCCACCCTACAGGCCCCTGATGGCTACACCTTC; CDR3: CATLQAPDGYTF
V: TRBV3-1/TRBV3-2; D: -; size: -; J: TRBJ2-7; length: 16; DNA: TGTGCCAGCAGCCAAGATGGGGGCTTACTCTCCTACGAGCAGTACTTC; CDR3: CASSQDGGLLSYEQYF
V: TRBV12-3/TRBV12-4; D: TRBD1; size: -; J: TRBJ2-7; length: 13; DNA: TGTGCCAGCAGTTTAGGACAGGGCTACGAGCAGTACTTC; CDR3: CASSLGQGYEQYF
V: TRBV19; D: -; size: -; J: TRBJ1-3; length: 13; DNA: TGTGCCGCAAACCAGGGTTATGGAAACACCATATATTTT; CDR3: CAANQGYGNTIYF
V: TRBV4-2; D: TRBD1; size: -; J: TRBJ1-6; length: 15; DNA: TGTGCCAGCAGCCAACCCGGACAGGGATATTCACCCCTCCACTTT; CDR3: CASSQPGQGYSPLHF
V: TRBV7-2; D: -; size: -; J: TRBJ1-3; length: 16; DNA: TGTGCCAGCAGCTTAGCCTCCCAGGCTATCGGAAACACCATATATTTT; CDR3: CASSLASQAIGNTIYF
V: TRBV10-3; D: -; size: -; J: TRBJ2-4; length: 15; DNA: TGTGCCATCAGTGAGTCCAGCAGGGCCGAAAACATTCAGTACTTC; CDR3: CAISESSRAENIQYF
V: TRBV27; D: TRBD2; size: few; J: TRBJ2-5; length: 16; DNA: TGTGCCAGCAGTCCCGGACTAGCGGTCCCCCAAGAGACCCAGTACTTC; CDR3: CASSPGLAVPQETQYF
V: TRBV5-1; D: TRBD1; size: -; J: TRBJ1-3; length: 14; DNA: TGCGCCAGCAGCCTTCAGGGGGCTGGAAACACCATATATTTT; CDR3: CASSLQGAGNTIYF
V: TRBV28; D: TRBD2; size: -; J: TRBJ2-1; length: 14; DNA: TGTGCCAGTTTCCCTAGCGGCCCCTACAATGAGCAGTTCTTC; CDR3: CASFPSGPYNEQFF
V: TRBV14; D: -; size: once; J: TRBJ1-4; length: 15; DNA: TGTGCCAGCAGCCAAGGGGAGGCCAGGCTGTCGGAACTGTTTTTT; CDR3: CASSQGEARLSELFF
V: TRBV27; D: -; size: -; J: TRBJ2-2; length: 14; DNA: TGTGCCAGCAGTCCCGGGAGCGGTGCCGGGGAGCTGTTTTTT; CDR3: CASSPGSGAGELFF
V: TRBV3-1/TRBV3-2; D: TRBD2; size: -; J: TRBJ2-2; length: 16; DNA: TGTGCCAGCAGCCGTAGAGCGGGGACTAACACCGGGGAGCTGTTTTTT; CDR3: CASSRRAGTNTGELFF
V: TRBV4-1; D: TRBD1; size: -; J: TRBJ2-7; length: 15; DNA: TGCGCCAGCAGCCCCACAGGGGGCGCGAGTAACGAGCAGTACTTC; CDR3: CASSPTGGASNEQYF
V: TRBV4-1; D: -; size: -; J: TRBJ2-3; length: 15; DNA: TGCGCCAGCAGCCAAGGGTCTCGGGTGGCAGATACGCAGTATTTT; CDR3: CASSQGSRVADTQYF
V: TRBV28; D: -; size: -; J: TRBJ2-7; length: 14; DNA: TGTGCCAGCAGTACCAGGGGCTTCTCCTACGAGCAGTACTTC; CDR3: CASSTRGFSYEQYF
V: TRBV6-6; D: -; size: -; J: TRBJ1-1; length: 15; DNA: TGTGCCAGCACTTCGGGGAGGGGGGCAGGCACTGAAGCTTTCTTT; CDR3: CASTSGRGAGTEAFF
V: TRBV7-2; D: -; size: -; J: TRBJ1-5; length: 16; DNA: TGTGCCAGCAGCTTAGGCCCGGGGGTTGGCAATCAGCCCCAGCATTTT; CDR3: CASSLGPGVGNQPQHF
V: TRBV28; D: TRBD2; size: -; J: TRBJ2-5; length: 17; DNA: TGTGCCAGCAGTTTTGGAGCTGTTAGACTAGCCCAAGAGACCCAGTACTTC; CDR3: CASSFGAVRLAQETQYF
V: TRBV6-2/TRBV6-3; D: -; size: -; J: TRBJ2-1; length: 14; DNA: TGTGCCAGCAGTCGATCCGGGACACGGGGTATGCAGTTCTTC; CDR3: CASSRSGTRGMQFF
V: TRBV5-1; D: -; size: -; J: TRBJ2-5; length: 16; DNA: TGCGCCAGCAGCTTGAGTGGGGGGATAGCTCAAGAGACCCAGTACTTC; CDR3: CASSLSGGIAQETQYF
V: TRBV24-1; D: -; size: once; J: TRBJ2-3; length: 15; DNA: TGTGCCACCAGTGCAGCATTAGCTGGGACAGATACGCAGTATTTT; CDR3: CATSAALAGTDTQYF
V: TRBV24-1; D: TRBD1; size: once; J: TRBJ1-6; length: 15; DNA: TGTGCCACCAATGAGCCCGGGACAGGGGTTACACCCCTCCACTTT; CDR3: CATNEPGTGVTPLHF
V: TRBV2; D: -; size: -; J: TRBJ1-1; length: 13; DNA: TGTGCCAGCAATAACAACATGAACACTGAAGCTTTCTTT; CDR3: CASNNNMNTEAFF
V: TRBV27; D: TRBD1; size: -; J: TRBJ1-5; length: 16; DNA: TGTGCCAGCAGTCTAGACAGGGCCTATAGCAATCAGCCCCAGCATTTT; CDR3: CASSLDRAYSNQPQHF
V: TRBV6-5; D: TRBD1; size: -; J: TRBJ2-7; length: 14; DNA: TGTGCCAGCAGGGACGGGACAGTTGCCTACGAGCAGTACTTC; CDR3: CASRDGTVAYEQYF
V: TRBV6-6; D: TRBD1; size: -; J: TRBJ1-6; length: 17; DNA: TGTGCCAGCAGTCAATCGCCCAGTGGGACAGGGCTTTCACCCCTCCACTTT; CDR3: CASSQSPSGTGLSPLHF